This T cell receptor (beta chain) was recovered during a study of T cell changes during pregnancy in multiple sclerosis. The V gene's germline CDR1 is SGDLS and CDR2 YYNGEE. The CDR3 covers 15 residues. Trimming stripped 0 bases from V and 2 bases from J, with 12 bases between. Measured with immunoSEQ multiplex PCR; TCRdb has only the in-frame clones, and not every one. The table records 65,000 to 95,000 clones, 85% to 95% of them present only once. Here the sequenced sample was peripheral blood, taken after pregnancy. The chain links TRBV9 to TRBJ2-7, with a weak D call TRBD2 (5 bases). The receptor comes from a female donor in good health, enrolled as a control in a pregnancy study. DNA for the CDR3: TGTGCCAGCAGCGTAGCGGACTCGAGTACCTACGAGCAGTACTTC. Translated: CASSVADSSTYEQYF.